The 31 T cell receptor beta chains presented below share a single source sample, sequenced in a study of tumor and adjacent non-tumor tissue in lung cancer. RNA was extracted from bulk tissue without any cell sorting. More than 3 cm separated this lung sample from the edge of the tumor. The library came from three nested PCR rounds adapted from ARM-PCR protocols. TCRdb reprocessed the multiplex PCR reads via MiXCR and lists one record per CDR3 protein. The sample has tens of thousands of distinct CDR3 sequences; 65% to 75% are singletons. Sequenced input: distant non-tumor lung tissue. The receptors originated from a woman in her forties or fifties with non-small cell lung cancer.

Ten or more counts support this clonotype. This sequence joins TRBV4-3 and TRBJ1-5; D is undetermined. Between the trimmed V and J ends, which lost 2 bases and 3 bases, there was a span of 5 bases. Germline CDR1 and CDR2: LGHNA and YSLEER. This CDR3 has 13 residues. DNA for the CDR3: TGCGCCAGCAGCCAAATCCTCAATCAGCCCCAGCATTTT. This codes for CASSQILNQPQHF.

A single count supports this clonotype. The final CDR3 position lacks the conserved phenylalanine or tryptophan, pointing to a likely read error. The rearrangement joins TRBV14 to TRBJ2-1; 11 nucleotides agree with TRBD1. This CDR3 has 15 amino acids. Germline V lookup: CDR1 SGHDN, CDR2 FVKESK. The CDR3 DNA sequence: TGTGCCGGCAGCCGGACAGGGGGCGCCTACAATGAGCAGTTCTAC. It encodes CAGSRTGGAYNEQFY.

Details on this clonotype: A much bigger clone sits one base away, suggesting this may be a read error. The CDR3 ends on some other residue instead of the conserved phenylalanine or tryptophan, so this is likely a read error. The chain is built from TRBV28 and TRBJ1-4; D not certain. The CDR3 is made up of 12 amino acids. Trimming took off 6 bases at V and 8 bases at J, with 10 bases between the two ends. Per the germline V gene, CDR1 is MDHEN and CDR2 is SYDVKM. The CDR3 DNA sequence: TGTGCCAGCAGAAGCAGGCGGGAAAAACTGTTTATT. Residues: CASRSRREKLFI.

This chain links TRBV5-1 with TRBJ2-1; 7 bases fit TRBD1. Germline V lookup: CDR1 SGHRS, CDR2 YFSETQ. J gave up 2 bases and V 3 bases, and 5 bases lay outside the gene matches. The CDR3 is 15 amino acids. The CDR3 DNA follows: TGCGCCAGCAGCTCGGACAGGCCAGCCTACAATGAGCAGTTCTTC. Translation: CASSSDRPAYNEQFF.

This chain links TRBV6-1 with TRBJ2-4; D might be TRBD1 (6 bases). The CDR3 is 15 amino acids. Germline V gives CDR1 MNHNS, CDR2 SASEGT. The CDR3 loop reads CISCEGSGQINIQYF. For the CDR3, the DNA is TGTATCAGCTGTGAAGGGTCTGGACAGATAAACATTCAGTACTTC.

As regards this clonotype: This may be a read error: a much more frequent sequence differs by one nucleotide. As the CDR3 is not closed by the conserved phenylalanine or tryptophan, this likely results from a read error. The rearrangement joins TRBV6-2 or TRBV6-3 to TRBJ2-7; TRBD2 aligns across 11 bases. The CDR3 consists of 15 residues. Germline V lookup: CDR1 MNHEY, CDR2 SVGEGT. V lost 7 bases and J lost 0; bases outside the gene matches: 5. The CDR3 loop reads CASTLTSGSSYEQYS. The CDR3 DNA reads as TGTGCCAGCACCCTTACTAGCGGGAGCTCCTACGAGCAGTACTCC.

A word on this clonotype: An end of the junction differs from the germline gene, which may be a read error. V and J are TRBV11-2 and TRBJ2-2; unclear D gene. This CDR3 contains 14 residues. Germline V CDR1 and CDR2: SGHAT, FQNNGV. The CDR3 loop reads CANSRSVAARELFF. CDR3 DNA sequence: TGTGCCAACAGCCGCTCTGTGGCGGCCAGGGAGCTGTTTTTT.

The chain employs TRBV29-1 and TRBJ2-6, with 7 bases matching TRBD1. The CDR3 contains 15 residues. V lost 2 bases and J lost 14; bases outside the gene matches: 15. CDR1 is SQVTM, CDR2 ANQGSEA, per germline. The CDR3 loop is CSVEIQGTVSRILTF. The CDR3 DNA is TGCAGCGTTGAAATACAAGGGACAGTTTCTCGCATCCTGACTTTC.

This clonotype came up many times. The chain couples TRBV20-1 to TRBJ2-3; D is uncertain. Trimming pared 1 base from V and 0 bases from J, leaving 8 bases between. Germline values: CDR1 DFQATT, CDR2 SNEGSKA (reference sequence). This CDR3 contains 14 residues. This CDR3 is CSARGQPSTDTQYF. In DNA, the CDR3 is TGCAGTGCTAGAGGTCAGCCTAGCACAGATACGCAGTATTTT.

In this sample, this clonotype turned up a few times. Being one base from a much bigger clone, this may be a read error. The gene calls are TRBV20-1 and TRBJ1-1; D not certain. V lost 7 bases to trimming and J lost 1 base, with 13 bases between them. The CDR3 consists of 13 residues. Germline V lookup: CDR1 DFQATT, CDR2 SNEGSKA (reference sequence). CDR3 nucleotide sequence: TGCAGTGTATCTTATACGGGGAACACTGAAGCTTTCTTT. Translation gives CSVSYTGNTEAFF.

With regard to this clonotype: Because the CDR3 is missing its conserved closing phenylalanine or tryptophan, this is likely a read error. The chain couples TRBV11-2 to TRBJ1-1, with D uncertain. Germline CDR1 is SGHAT and CDR2 is FQNNGV. The CDR3 covers 12 residues. CDR3 in amino acids: CASSSRFTEAFL. Here the CDR3 DNA reads TGTGCCAGTAGCTCACGGTTCACTGAAGCTTTCCTT.

In the case of this clonotype: A much more abundant neighbour one base away suggests this may be a read error. This chain joins TRBV20-1 and TRBJ2-5; the D is unclear. Germline V gene lookup returns CDR1 DFQATT and CDR2 SNEGSKA (reference sequence). Trimming stripped 6 bases from V and 1 base from J, with 9 bases between. The CDR3 is made up of 12 amino acids. CDR3: CSALSPQETQYF. CDR3 sequence (DNA): TGCAGTGCACTGAGTCCCCAAGAGACCCAGTACTTC.

As regards this clonotype: A much larger clone differs by one base, so this may be a read error. The rearrangement joins TRBV4-3 to TRBJ2-4; 12 nucleotides align to TRBD2. Germline CDR1 reads LGHNA; CDR2 reads YSLEER. V shed 0 bases and J 11 bases; nucleotides not matched to a gene: 17. The CDR3 is 19 residues long. The CDR3, as DNA: TGCGCCAGCAGCCAAGATTCTAGCGGGAGGGCCTCTCGTTTGACGGTTCAGTACTTC. Translating gives CASSQDSSGRASRLTVQYF.

Many counts were recorded for this clonotype. CDR3 region: CSATVNTEAFF. CDR3 nucleotides: TGCAGTGCTACAGTGAACACTGAAGCTTTCTTT. V usage is TRBV20-1 and J usage is TRBJ1-1; D remains unclear. There are 11 residues in the CDR3. Per germline, CDR1 DFQATT and CDR2 SNEGSKA (reference sequence). Trimming pared 4 bases from V and 0 bases from J, leaving 3 bases between.

In regard to this clonotype: Relative to the germline gene, one junction end is altered; a read error may explain this. V and J are TRBV28 and TRBJ2-7; 9 bases align to TRBD2. The CDR3 consists of 16 residues. CDR1 and CDR2 from the germline V gene are MDHEN and SYDVKM. CDR3 sequence: CANSSAGGAVAYKQYF. CDR3 nucleotides: TGTGCCAACAGTTCGGCGGGAGGGGCCGTGGCCTACAAGCAGTACTTC.

Points on this clonotype: Given a much more abundant clone one base away, this may be a read error. The chain recombines TRBV29-1 with TRBJ1-6; D gene uncertain. V gave up 7 bases and J gave up 7 bases, with 14 bases separating them. CDR1 and CDR2 (germline): SQVTM, ANQGSEA. The length of the CDR3 is 13 residues. This chain's CDR3 is CSALRESNSPLHF. The CDR3 DNA follows: TGCAGCGCCCTACGCGAATCGAATTCACCCCTCCACTTT.

On this clonotype itself: One base away lies a much larger clone, so this may be a sequencing read error. The chain joins TRBV5-4 to TRBJ2-1; 7 positions match TRBD2. V gave up 5 bases and J gave up 3 bases; unmatched junction bases: 8. The CDR3 is made up of 15 amino acids. Germline assignment: CDR1 SGHNT and CDR2 YYREEE (reference sequence). The chain's CDR3 is CASRSGSGIYNEQFF. DNA of the CDR3: TGTGCCAGCAGATCCGGGAGCGGGATCTACAATGAGCAGTTCTTC.

This clonotype was detected a few times. Since a much larger clone is just one base distant, this may be a read error. V is TRBV20-1 and J is TRBJ2-5, with D maybe TRBD1 (5 bases). Germline-derived CDR1 and CDR2 are DFQATT and SNEGSKA (reference sequence). V was cut by 5 bases and J by 7 bases, with 17 bases left in between. CDR3 length: 13 residues. The CDR3 loop reads CSAPAQGSATQYF. The CDR3 coding sequence is TGCAGTGCTCCGGCGCAGGGCTCAGCGACCCAGTACTTC.

As to this clonotype: One base away lies a much larger clone, so this may be a sequencing read error. The J gene is TRBJ2-3, the V gene TRBV4-2; unclear D gene. V was shortened by 0 bases and J by 4 bases, with 5 bases between the two germline ends. This CDR3 spans 13 amino acids. Germline-derived CDR1 and CDR2 are LGHNA and YNFKEQ. In DNA, the CDR3 is TGTGCCAGCAGCCAAGATATTCCAGATACGCAGTATTTT. It specifies CASSQDIPDTQYF.

On this clonotype itself: Mismatch with germline at one junction end may stem from a read error. This chain uses TRBV9 with TRBJ2-5; D remains ambiguous. CDR3 size: 13 residues. CDR1 and CDR2 from the germline V gene are SGDLS and YYNGEE. The CDR3 is CASIVGAEDTQCF. As DNA, the CDR3 is TGTGCCAGCATCGTAGGAGCCGAAGATACCCAGTGCTTC.

The V and J genes are TRBV5-6 and TRBJ1-5; D not resolved. CDR1 is SGHDT and CDR2 is YYEEEE in the germline V gene. The CDR3 has 15 amino acids. Between the trimmed V and J ends, which lost 3 bases and 0 bases, there was a span of 10 bases. CDR3 coding DNA: TGTGCCAGCAGCTGGGGTGGGTATAGCAATCAGCCCCAGCATTTT. Its translation: CASSWGGYSNQPQHF. The full variable domain, its missing parts supplied by reference TRBV5-6 and TRBJ1-5, is DAGVTQSPTHLIKTRGQQVTLRCSPKSGHDTVSWYQQALGQGPQFIFQYYEEEERQRGNFPDRFSGHQFPNYSSELNVNALLLGDSALYLCASSWGGYSNQPQHFGDGTRLSIL.

This clonotype was seen just once. V usage is TRBV6-6 and J usage is TRBJ2-2, with 7 bases matching TRBD1. V lost 6 bases and J lost 0; bases outside the gene matches: 13. This CDR3 contains 18 residues. Germline V CDR1 and CDR2: MNHNY, SVGAGI (reference sequence). The CDR3 sequence is CASSRRSTGISNTGELFF. CDR3 sequence (DNA): TGTGCCAGCAGCCGACGCTCGACAGGGATCTCGAACACCGGGGAGCTGTTTTTT.

For this clonotype: Germline is not matched at one junction end, which may reflect a read error. This chain connects TRBV11-1 to TRBJ2-3; the match to TRBD2 covers 8 bases. The germline gives CDR1 SGHAT, CDR2 FQDESV (reference sequence). CDR3 length: 14 amino acids. The CDR3 DNA is TGTGCAAGCAGCTTGAGCGGGAGATCAGATACGCAGTATTTT. It specifies CASSLSGRSDTQYF.

On this clonotype: The CDR3 ends on some other residue instead of the conserved phenylalanine or tryptophan, so this is likely a read error. This chain connects TRBV29-1 to TRBJ2-1, with D maybe TRBD1 (6 bases). The germline CDR1 and CDR2 sequences are SQVTM and ANQGSEA. The CDR3 length is 15 residues. CDR3 residues: CSASQGLYSYNEQFI. Written as DNA, the CDR3 is TGTAGCGCCTCACAGGGTCTTTACTCCTACAATGAGCAGTTCATC.

A few counts support this clonotype. The chain's CDR3 is CSANLEGSQLEQYF. In nucleotides, the CDR3 is TGCAGTGCGAACTTAGAGGGGAGTCAACTCGAGCAGTACTTC. The genes are TRBV20-1 and TRBJ2-7; D tentatively reads TRBD1 or TRBD2 (5 bases each). This CDR3 is 14 amino acids long. Germline values: CDR1 DFQATT, CDR2 SNEGSKA (reference sequence). Trimming shortened V by 6 bases and J by 6 bases, and 21 bases separated the two germline ends.

The gene calls are TRBV28 and TRBJ1-2; D unclear. The V and J ends lost 5 bases and 3 bases respectively, with 16 bases between them. Germline CDR1 MDHEN, CDR2 SYDVKM. The CDR3 covers 15 residues. CDR3 sequence (DNA): TGTGCCAGCAGTGATGACGGTCCAAGGGACTATGGCTACACCTTC. Amino acids: CASSDDGPRDYGYTF.

Comment on this clonotype: The junction and the germline gene differ at one end; a read error may be behind it. The gene calls are TRBV7-9 and TRBJ1-2, with TRBD1 matching 8 bases. The CDR3 totals 15 residues. Germline values: CDR1 SEHNR, CDR2 FQNEAQ (reference sequence). The CDR3 DNA reads as TGTGCCAGCAGCTTAAATTTTGGACAGGGCTATGTCTACACCTTC. Residues: CASSLNFGQGYVYTF. The complete variable domain, with remaining parts taken from reference TRBV7-9 and TRBJ1-2, reads DTGVSQNPRHKITKRGQNVTFRCDPISEHNRLYWYRQTLGQGPEFLTYFQNEAQLEKSRLLSDRFSAERPKGSFSTLEIQRTEQGDSAMYLCASSLNFGQGYVYTFGSGTRLTVV.

At least ten counts were recorded for this clonotype. The V call is TRBV24-1, the J call TRBJ2-2; D uncertain. This CDR3 spans 15 amino acids. Germline V gene lookup returns CDR1 KGHDR and CDR2 SFDVKD. Trimming pared 0 bases from V and 2 bases from J, leaving 6 bases between. The chain's CDR3 is CATSDLVRNTGELFF. Here the CDR3 DNA reads TGTGCCACCAGTGATTTGGTACGAAACACCGGGGAGCTGTTTTTT.

Points on this clonotype: A much larger clone differs by one base, so this may be a read error. The chain recombines TRBV28 with TRBJ2-1; D call uncertain. The CDR3 extends over 15 amino acids. CDR1 MDHEN and CDR2 SYDVKM come from the germline V gene. Trimming took off 3 bases at V and 9 bases at J, with 18 bases between the two ends. The DNA of the CDR3 is TGTGCCAGCAGTTTTTTCACCGTCCGTAAATTTGAGCAGTTCTTC. Protein: CASSFFTVRKFEQFF.

CDR3 protein: CASRFGRGVTYEQYF. For the CDR3, the DNA is TGTGCCAGCAGATTTGGGAGAGGGGTTACCTACGAGCAGTACTTC. This chain joins TRBV11-2 and TRBJ2-7; D could derive from TRBD1 or TRBD2 (5 bases each). The CDR3 sequence is 15 residues long. Germline V gene data show CDR1 as SGHAT and CDR2 as FQNNGV. V lost 6 bases and J lost 2, with 17 bases in between.

A remark on this clonotype: A much larger clone differs by one base, so this may be a read error. This rearrangement joins TRBV4-3 to TRBJ2-2; TRBD2 matches 11 bases. Germline V gives CDR1 LGHNA, CDR2 YSLEER. This CDR3 is 17 amino acids long. Germline trimming cut 3 bases from V and 5 bases from J; bases unmatched to any gene: 8. CDR3 in amino acids: CASSQTSGTAGTGELFF. Written as DNA, the CDR3 is TGCGCCAGCAGCCAGACTAGCGGGACGGCTGGGACCGGGGAGCTGTTTTTT.